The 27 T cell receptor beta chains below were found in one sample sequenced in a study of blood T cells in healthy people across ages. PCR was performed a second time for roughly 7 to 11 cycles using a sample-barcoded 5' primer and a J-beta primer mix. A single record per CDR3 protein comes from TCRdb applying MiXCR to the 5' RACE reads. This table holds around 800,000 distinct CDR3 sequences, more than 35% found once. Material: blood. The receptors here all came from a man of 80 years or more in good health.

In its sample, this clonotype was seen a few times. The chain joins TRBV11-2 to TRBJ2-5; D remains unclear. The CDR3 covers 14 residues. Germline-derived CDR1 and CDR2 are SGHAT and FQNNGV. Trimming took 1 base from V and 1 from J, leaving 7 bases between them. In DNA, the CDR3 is TGTGCCAGCAGCTTAGCACAGTTCCAAGAGACCCAGTACTTC. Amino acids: CASSLAQFQETQYF.

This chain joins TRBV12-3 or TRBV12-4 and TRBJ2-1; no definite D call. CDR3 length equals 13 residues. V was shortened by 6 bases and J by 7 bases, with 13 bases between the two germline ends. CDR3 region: CASSSYWLNEQFF. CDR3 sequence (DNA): TGTGCCAGCAGCTCTTACTGGCTAAATGAGCAGTTCTTC.

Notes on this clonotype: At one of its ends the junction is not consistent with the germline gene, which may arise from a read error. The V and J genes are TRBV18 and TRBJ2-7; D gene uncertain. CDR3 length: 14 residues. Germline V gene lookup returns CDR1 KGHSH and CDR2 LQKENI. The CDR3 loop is CASSPSIQRSERYF. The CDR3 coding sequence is TGTGCCAGCTCACCGTCCATACAGAGGAGCGAGCGGTACTTC.

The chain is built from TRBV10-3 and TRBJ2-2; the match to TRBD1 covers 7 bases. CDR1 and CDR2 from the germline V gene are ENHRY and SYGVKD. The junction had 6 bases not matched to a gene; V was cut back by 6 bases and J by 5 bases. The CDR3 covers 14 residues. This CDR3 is CAISSGTETGELFF. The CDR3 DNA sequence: TGTGCCATCAGCTCCGGGACAGAAACCGGGGAGCTGTTTTTT.

The CDR3 DNA reads TGCAGTGCTAGACCCCCGGGTCTTAGCTCCTATAATTCACCCCTCCACTTT. Protein product: CSARPPGLSSYNSPLHF. This chain joins TRBV20-1 and TRBJ1-6; D gene uncertain. Trimming cost V 2 bases and J 0 bases, with 14 bases left between them. This CDR3 has 17 amino acids. CDR1 and CDR2 from the germline V gene are DFQATT and SNEGSKA (reference sequence).

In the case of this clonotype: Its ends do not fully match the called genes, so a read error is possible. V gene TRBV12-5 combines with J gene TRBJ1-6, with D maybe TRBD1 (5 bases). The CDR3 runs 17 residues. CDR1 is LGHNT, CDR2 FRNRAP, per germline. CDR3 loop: CAGGLNPGRRVNSPLHF. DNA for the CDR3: TGTGCTGGTGGTTTGAACCCGGGACGGAGGGTAAATTCACCCCTCCACTTT.

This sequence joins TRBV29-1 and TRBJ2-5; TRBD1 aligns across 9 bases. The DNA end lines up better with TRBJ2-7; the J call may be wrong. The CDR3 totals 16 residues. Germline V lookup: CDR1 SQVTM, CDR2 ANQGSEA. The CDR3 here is CSVEDRLGQGRDEQYF. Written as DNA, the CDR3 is TGCAGCGTTGAAGATCGGTTGGGACAGGGCAGGGACGAGCAGTACTTC.

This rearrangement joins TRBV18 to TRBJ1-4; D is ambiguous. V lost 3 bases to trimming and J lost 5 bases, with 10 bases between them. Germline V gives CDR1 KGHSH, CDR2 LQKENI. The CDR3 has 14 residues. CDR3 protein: CASSPQHWNEKLFF. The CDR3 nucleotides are TGTGCCAGCTCACCGCAGCATTGGAATGAAAAACTGTTTTTT.

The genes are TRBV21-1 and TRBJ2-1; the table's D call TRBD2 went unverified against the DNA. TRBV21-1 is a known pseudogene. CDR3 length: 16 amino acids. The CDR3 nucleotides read TGTGCCAGCAGCAAAGTGGGAGCGGGAGGTGGAAATGAGCAGTTCTTC. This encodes CASSKVGAGGGNEQFF.

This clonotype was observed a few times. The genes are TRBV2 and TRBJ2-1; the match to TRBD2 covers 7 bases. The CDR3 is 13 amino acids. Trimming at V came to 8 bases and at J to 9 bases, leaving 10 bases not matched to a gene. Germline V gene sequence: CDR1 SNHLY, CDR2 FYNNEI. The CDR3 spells CASVRGGVGEQFF. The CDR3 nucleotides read TGTGCCAGCGTTAGGGGAGGGGTGGGTGAGCAGTTCTTC.

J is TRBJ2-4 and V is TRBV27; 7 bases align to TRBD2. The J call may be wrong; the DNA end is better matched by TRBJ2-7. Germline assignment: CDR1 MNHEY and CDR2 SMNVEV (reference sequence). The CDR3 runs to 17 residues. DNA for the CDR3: TGTGCCAGCAGTTTATCGGGTAGCGGGCATTCAGCCTACGAGCAGTACTTC. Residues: CASSLSGSGHSAYEQYF.

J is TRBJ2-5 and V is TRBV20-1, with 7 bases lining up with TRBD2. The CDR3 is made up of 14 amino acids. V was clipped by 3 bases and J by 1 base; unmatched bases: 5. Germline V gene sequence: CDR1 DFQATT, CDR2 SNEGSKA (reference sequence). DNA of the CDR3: TGCAGTGCTAGCCAGCGGGACTTCCAAGAGACCCAGTACTTC. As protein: CSASQRDFQETQYF.

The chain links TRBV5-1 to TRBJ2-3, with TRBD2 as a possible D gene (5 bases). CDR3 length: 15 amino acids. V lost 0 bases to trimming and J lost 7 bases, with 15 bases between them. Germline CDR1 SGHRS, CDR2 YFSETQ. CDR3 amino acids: CASSLDGSSGNTQYF. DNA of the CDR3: TGCGCCAGCAGCTTGGACGGCAGTTCGGGGAATACGCAGTATTTT.

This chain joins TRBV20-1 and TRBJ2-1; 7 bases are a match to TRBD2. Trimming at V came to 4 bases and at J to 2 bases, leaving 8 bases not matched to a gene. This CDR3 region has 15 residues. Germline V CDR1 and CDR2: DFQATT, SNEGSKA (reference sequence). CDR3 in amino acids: CSATRGSGTYNEQFF. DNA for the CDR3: TGCAGTGCTACCCGGGGGAGCGGGACCTACAATGAGCAGTTCTTC.

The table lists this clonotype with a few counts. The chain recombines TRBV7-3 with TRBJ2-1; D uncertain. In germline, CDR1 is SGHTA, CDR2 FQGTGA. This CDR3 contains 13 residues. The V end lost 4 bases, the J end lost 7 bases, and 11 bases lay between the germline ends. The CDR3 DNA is TGTGCCAGCAGCTCCTACGATGGTAATGAGCAGTTCTTC. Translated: CASSSYDGNEQFF.

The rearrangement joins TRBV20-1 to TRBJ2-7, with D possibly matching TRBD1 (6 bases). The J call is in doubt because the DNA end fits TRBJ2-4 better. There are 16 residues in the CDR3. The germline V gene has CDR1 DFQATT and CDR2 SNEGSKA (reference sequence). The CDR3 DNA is TGCAGTGCCTCCGACAGGAACCAAGGGGCCAAAAACATTCAGTACTTC. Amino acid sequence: CSASDRNQGAKNIQYF.

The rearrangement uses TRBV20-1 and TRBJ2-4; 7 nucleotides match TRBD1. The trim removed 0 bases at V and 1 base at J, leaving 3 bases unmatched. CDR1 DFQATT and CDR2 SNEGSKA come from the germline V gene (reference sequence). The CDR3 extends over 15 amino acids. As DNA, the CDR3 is TGCAGTGCTAGAGAGCCCAGGGGGGCCAAAAACATTCAGTACTTC. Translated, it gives CSAREPRGAKNIQYF.

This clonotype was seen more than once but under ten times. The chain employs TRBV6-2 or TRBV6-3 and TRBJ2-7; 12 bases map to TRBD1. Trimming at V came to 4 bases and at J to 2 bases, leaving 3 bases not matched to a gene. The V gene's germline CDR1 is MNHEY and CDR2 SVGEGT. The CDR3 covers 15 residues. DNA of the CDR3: TGTGCCAGCAGTTCCGGGACAGGGGGCGCCTACGAGCAGTACTTC. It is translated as CASSSGTGGAYEQYF.

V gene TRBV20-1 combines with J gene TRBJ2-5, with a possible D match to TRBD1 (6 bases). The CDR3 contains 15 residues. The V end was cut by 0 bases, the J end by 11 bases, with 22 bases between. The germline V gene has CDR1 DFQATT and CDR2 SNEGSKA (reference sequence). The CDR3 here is CSAREGGVKGNEQYF. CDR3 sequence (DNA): TGCAGTGCTAGAGAAGGGGGAGTTAAGGGTAATGAGCAGTACTTC.

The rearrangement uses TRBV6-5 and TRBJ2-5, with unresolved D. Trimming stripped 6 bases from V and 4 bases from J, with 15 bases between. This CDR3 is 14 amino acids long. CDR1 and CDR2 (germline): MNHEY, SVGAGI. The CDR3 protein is CASSQLSVGETQYF. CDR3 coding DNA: TGTGCCAGCAGCCAACTGAGCGTGGGAGAGACCCAGTACTTC.

The CDR3 coding sequence is TGCAGTGCTGAGGCCCAGGGGAGGGAGACCCAGTACTTC. Protein product: CSAEAQGRETQYF. The gene calls are TRBV20-1 and TRBJ2-5, with D perhaps assigned TRBD1 or TRBD2 (6 bases each). Looked up from germline, CDR1 is DFQATT and CDR2 is SNEGSKA (reference sequence). This CDR3 spans 13 amino acids. V was clipped by 5 bases and J by 5 bases, with 15 bases between them.

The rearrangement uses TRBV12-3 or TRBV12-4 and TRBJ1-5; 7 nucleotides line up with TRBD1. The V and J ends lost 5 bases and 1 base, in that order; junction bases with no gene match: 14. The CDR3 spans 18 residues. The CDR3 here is CASSQRLQGVGSNQPQHF. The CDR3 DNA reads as TGTGCCAGCAGTCAGCGCCTTCAGGGGGTAGGAAGCAATCAGCCCCAGCATTTT.

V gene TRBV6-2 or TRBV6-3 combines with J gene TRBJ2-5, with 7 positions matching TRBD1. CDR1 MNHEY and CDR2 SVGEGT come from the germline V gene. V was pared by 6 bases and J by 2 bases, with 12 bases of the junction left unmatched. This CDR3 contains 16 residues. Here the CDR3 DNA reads TGTGCCAGCAGCGACAGGGCAGGGAGTACACAAGAGACCCAGTACTTC. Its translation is CASSDRAGSTQETQYF.

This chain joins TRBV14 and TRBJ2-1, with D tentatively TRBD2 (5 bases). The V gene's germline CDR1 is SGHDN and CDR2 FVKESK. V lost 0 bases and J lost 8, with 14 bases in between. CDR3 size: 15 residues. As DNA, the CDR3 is TGTGCCAGCAGCCAAGATTGGGCTAGGAGGCATGAGCAGTTCTTC. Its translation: CASSQDWARRHEQFF.

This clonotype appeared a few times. The chain's CDR3 is CASSYRGLAGGGQFF. The CDR3 DNA is TGTGCCAGCAGTTACAGGGGACTAGCGGGAGGGGGGCAGTTCTTC. The chain carries TRBV6-2 or TRBV6-3 and TRBJ2-1; 16 bases map to TRBD2. Trimming took 2 bases from V and 12 from J; bases not matched to a gene: 4. Germline CDR1 and CDR2: MNHEY and SVGEGT. The CDR3 spans 15 residues.

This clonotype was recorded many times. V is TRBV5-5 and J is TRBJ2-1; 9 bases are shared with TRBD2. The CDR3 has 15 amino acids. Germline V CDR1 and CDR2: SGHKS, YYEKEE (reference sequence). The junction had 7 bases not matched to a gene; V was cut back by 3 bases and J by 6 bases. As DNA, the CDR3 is TGTGCCAGCAGCTCGCTAGCGGGGTCTAGCAATGAGCAGTTCTTC. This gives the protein CASSSLAGSSNEQFF.

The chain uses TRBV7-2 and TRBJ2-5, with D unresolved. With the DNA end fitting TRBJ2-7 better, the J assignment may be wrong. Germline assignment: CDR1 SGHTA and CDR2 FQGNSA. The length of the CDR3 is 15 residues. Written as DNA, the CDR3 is TGTGCCAGCAGCCTCCTCGGGCGCGGATTCGACGAGCAGTACTTC. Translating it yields CASSLLGRGFDEQYF.